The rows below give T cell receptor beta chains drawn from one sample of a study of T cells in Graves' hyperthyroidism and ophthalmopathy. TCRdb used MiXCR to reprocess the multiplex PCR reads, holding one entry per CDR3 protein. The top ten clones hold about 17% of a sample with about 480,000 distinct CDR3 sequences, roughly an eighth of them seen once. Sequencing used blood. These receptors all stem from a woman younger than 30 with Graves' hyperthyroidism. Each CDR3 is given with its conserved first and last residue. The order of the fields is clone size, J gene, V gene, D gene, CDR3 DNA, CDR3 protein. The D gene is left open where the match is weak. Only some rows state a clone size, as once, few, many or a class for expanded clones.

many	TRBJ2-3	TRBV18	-	TGTGCCAGCTCACCAGGATACCCGGGAGTAGGAGATACGCAGTATTTT	CASSPGYPGVGDTQYF
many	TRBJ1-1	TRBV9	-	TGTGCCAGCAGCGTAGAAGGCAGGATGAACACTGAAGCTTTCTTT	CASSVEGRMNTEAFF
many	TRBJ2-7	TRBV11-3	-	TGTGCCAGCAGCCCCCCCGCGGGTAAATACGAGCAGTACTTC	CASSPPAGKYEQYF
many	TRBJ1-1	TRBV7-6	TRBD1	TGTGCCAGCAGCTTAGCGGACAGGGCGCACACTGAAGCTTTCTTT	CASSLADRAHTEAFF
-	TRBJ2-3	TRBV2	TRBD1	TGTGCCAGCAGTGGGACAGGGTTGGATACGCAGTATTTT	CASSGTGLDTQYF
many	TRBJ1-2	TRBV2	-	TGTGCCAGCAGCCGGGACAACAACTATGGCTACACCTTC	CASSRDNNYGYTF
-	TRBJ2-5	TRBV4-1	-	TGCGCCAGCAGCCAAGGACAGATAGAAGAGACCCAGTACTTC	CASSQGQIEETQYF
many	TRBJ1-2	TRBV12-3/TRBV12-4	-	TGTGCCAGCAGTTTAGCGCGAGCGGGCTACACCTTC	CASSLARAGYTF
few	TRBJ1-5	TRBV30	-	TGTGCCTGGAGTAGGGATACAGGGTATCAGCCCCAGCATTTT	CAWSRDTGYQPQHF
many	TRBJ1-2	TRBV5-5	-	TGTGCCAGCAGCTTGCGGACAGCGGGTGGCTACACCTTC	CASSLRTAGGYTF
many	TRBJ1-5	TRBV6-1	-	TGTGCCAGCAGTGATTGGGGGCGTAATCAGCCCCAGCATTTT	CASSDWGRNQPQHF
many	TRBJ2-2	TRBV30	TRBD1	TGTGCCTGCAGGGACAGGGGGCTTCCAACGAACACCGGGGAGCTGTTTTTT	CACRDRGLPTNTGELFF
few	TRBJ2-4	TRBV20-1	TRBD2	TGCAGTGCGCGGGAGTTCGGGGGAGCCAAAAACATTCATTACTTC	CSAREFGGAKNIHYF
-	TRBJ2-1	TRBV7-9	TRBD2	TGTGCCAGCAGCTTTAGGACTAGCGGGGCGCCGCGTCCCCAGTTCTTC	CASSFRTSGAPRPQFF
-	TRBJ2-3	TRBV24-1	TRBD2	TGTGCCACCAGTGGCCAACTAGCGGGTTACACAGATACGCAGTATTTT	CATSGQLAGYTDTQYF
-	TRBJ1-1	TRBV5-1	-	TGCGCCAGCAGCTTGTTCTCAGACTCTAACACTGAAGCTTTCTTT	CASSLFSDSNTEAFF
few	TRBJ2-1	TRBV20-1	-	TGCAGTGCTAGGGGGACTTTCTCCTACAATGAGCAGTTCTTC	CSARGTFSYNEQFF
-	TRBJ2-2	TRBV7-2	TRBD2	TGTGCCAGCAGCACCGGACTAGCGACCGGGGAGCTGTTTTTT	CASSTGLATGELFF
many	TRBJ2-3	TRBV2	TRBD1	TGTGCCAGCAGTGAAAGGGAGACAGGGTCCACAGATACGCAGTATTTT	CASSERETGSTDTQYF
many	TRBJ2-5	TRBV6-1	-	TGTGCCAGCAGTGAACCGGGCCACCCGGGGAAAGAGACCCAGTACTTC	CASSEPGHPGKETQYF
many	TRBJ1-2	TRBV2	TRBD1	TGTGCCAGCAGTATTCCGGGACAGTTGATCTATGGCTACACCTTC	CASSIPGQLIYGYTF
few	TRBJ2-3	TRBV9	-	TGTGCCAGCAGCGTAGGGCTAACCGCTAGCACAGATACGCAGTATTTT	CASSVGLTASTDTQYF
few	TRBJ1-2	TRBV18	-	TGTGCCAGCTCCCCTGTCTCAGGGGGCTACACCTTC	CASSPVSGGYTF
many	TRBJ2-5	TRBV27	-	TGTGCCAGCAGGGCCACTCGCGGAGGGTACCAAGAGACCCAGTACTTC	CASRATRGGYQETQYF
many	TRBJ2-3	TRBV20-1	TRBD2	TGCAGTGCCCCGGGACTAGCGGGAGGTTCCCCAGATACGCAGTATTTT	CSAPGLAGGSPDTQYF
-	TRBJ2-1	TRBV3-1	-	TGTGCCAGCAGCTTAACTCCGGGTGCGAATGAGCAGTTCTTC	CASSLTPGANEQFF
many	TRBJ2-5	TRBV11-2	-	TGTGCCAGCAGCTTAGCCCCGCAGGGAGAGACCCAGTACTTC	CASSLAPQGETQYF
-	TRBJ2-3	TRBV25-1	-	TGTGCCAGCAGCGTTTTTGGAGATACGCAGTGTTTT	CASSVFGDTQCF
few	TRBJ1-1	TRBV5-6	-	TGTGCCAGCAGCGGGGGGCCCACTGAAGCTTTCTTT	CASSGGPTEAFF
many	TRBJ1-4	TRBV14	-	TGTGCCAGCAGCCAAAGGGCGGACGGCGTAAGGGAAAAACTGTTTTTT	CASSQRADGVREKLFF
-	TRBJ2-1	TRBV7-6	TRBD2	TGTGCCAGCAGCTTAGGAGGGAGGGGCGGTGAGCAGTTCTTC	CASSLGGRGGEQFF
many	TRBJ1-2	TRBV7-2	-	TGTGCCAGCAGCTTAAAAGCTAACTATGGCTACACCTTC	CASSLKANYGYTF
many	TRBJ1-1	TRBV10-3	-	TGTGCCATCAGGCCTAGCGAGTCGGGCACTGAAGCTTTCTTT	CAIRPSESGTEAFF
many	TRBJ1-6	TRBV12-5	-	TGTGCTAGTGGTTTGGCTACATCGGGTGCCCATAATTCACCCCTCCACTTT	CASGLATSGAHNSPLHF
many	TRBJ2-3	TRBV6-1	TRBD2	TGTGCCAGCCAGCGGGAGGGCACAGATACGCAGTATTTT	CASQREGTDTQYF
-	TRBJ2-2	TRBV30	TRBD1	TGTGCCTGGAACAGGGACAGTAGCACCGGGGAGCTGTTTTTT	CAWNRDSSTGELFF
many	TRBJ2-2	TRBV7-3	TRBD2	TGTGCCAGCAGCTCCCTTCTAGCGGGAGGGCCTGGCACCGGGGAGCTGTTTTTT	CASSSLLAGGPGTGELFF
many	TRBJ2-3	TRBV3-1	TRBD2	TGTGCCAGCAGGAGGACTAGCGGGAGATCAGGAGATACGCAGTATTTT	CASRRTSGRSGDTQYF
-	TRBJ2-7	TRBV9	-	TGTGCCAGCAGCGTAGGACAGACCTACGAGCAGTACTTC	CASSVGQTYEQYF
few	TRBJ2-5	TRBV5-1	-	TGCGCCAGCAGCCCGCTCCGGACGGTGCAAGAGACCCAGTACTTC	CASSPLRTVQETQYF
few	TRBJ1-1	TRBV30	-	TGTGCCTGGAGAGCAGGTAACACTGAAGCTTTCTTT	CAWRAGNTEAFF
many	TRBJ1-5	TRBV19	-	TGTGCCAGTAGCCCCCCATCAGAGCCCCAGCATTTT	CASSPPSEPQHF
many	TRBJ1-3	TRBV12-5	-	TGTGCTAGTGGTTTGGTACTTACCCAGGCTCCTGGAAACACCATATATTTT	CASGLVLTQAPGNTIYF
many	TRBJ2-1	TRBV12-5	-	TGTGCTAGTGGTTGGGCCGGGACCCACAATGAGCAGTTCTTC	CASGWAGTHNEQFF
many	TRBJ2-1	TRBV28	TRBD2	TGTGCCAGCAGTGTAGCGGGTAGCCGTTCCTACAATGAGCAGTTCTTC	CASSVAGSRSYNEQFF
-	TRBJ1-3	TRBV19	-	TGTGCCAGTAGTACCCTGTCGACTGGAAACACCATATATTTT	CASSTLSTGNTIYF
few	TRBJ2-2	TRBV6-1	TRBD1	TGTGCCAGCAGCCCGACCCCAGGACAGGGCATCCCCTCATGGAACACCGGGGAGCTGTTTTTT	CASSPTPGQGIPSWNTGELFF
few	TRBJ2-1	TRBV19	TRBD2	TGTGCCAGTAGTATTAGCGGGGTAAACAATGAGCAGTTCTTC	CASSISGVNNEQFF
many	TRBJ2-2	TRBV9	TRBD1	TGTGCCAGCAGCGTAGGCGACAGGGGGCTCGGCGGGGAGCTGTTTTTT	CASSVGDRGLGGELFF
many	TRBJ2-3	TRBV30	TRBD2	TGTGCCTGGAGTTCTAGCGGGAGGGTCACAGATACGCAGTATTTT	CAWSSSGRVTDTQYF
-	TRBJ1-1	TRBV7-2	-	TGTGCCAGCAGCTTTAAGACAGGCCTGAACACTGAAGCTTTCTTT	CASSFKTGLNTEAFF
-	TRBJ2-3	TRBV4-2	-	TGTGCCAGCAGCCAAGATAACCCTAGCGGCACAGATACGCAGTATTTT	CASSQDNPSGTDTQYF
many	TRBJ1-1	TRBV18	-	TGTGCCAGCTCCTCGGGGGACACTACTGAAGCTTTCTTT	CASSSGDTTEAFF
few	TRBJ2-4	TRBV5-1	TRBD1	TGCGCCAGCCCAGCTTTCATTTGGGACAGTGAAAACATTCAGTACTTC	CASPAFIWDSENIQYF
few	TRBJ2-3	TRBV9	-	TGTGCCAGCAGCCCCCAGGTTTTAAGCACAGATACGCAGTATTTT	CASSPQVLSTDTQYF
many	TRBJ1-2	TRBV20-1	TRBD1	TGCAGTGCTAGAGATACAGGGGTCAACTTCTATGGCTACACCTTC	CSARDTGVNFYGYTF
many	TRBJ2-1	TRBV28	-	TGTGCCAGCAGTTTCCAATCGACGGATGAGCAGTTCTTC	CASSFQSTDEQFF
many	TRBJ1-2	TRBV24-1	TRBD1	TGTGCCACCACGCTGGGACAGATAGTGGATGGCTACACCTTC	CATTLGQIVDGYTF